This T cell receptor beta chain was recovered during a study of blood T cell repertoires in COVID-19. Study information: Samples taken during acute and convalescent COVID-19 were collected in the United States, Italy and Spain. In each case, the material was cDNA or gDNA derived from T cells, B-cell-depleted T cells, or PBMCs.

Some clones are missing from TCRdb's copy, which holds only in-frame ones; the method was immunoSEQ multiplex PCR. The sample lists under 300,000 clones, about 86% occurring once. This CDR3 comprises 18 residues. Trimming pared 3 bases from V and 0 bases from J, leaving 19 bases between. Germline-derived CDR1 and CDR2 are LNHNV and YYDKDF (reference sequence). The chain joins TRBV15 to TRBJ2-3; D might be TRBD2 (5 bases). The specimen was peripheral blood. The sequence was collected from a woman aged 60-75 years with active or convalescent COVID-19. The CDR3 DNA reads TGTGCCACCAGCAGGAGCACCATCGGGATCTATAGCACAGATACGCAGTATTTT. Its protein is CATSRSTIGIYSTDTQYF. The variable domain in full, with the rest retrieved from reference TRBV15 and TRBJ2-3, is DAMVIQNPRYQVTQFGKPVTLSCSQTLNHNVMYWYQQKSSQAPKLLFHYYDKDFNNEADTPDNFQSRRPNTSFCFLDIRSPGLGDTAMYLCATSRSTIGIYSTDTQYFGPGTRLTVL.